The 29 T cell receptor beta chains presented below share a single source sample, sequenced in a study of blood T cell repertoires in COVID-19. TCRdb's copy holds only in-frame clones and misses some; the assay was immunoSEQ multiplex PCR. This table holds 93,000 or so clones, about nine tenths found once. The sequencing input was peripheral blood. The origin of the receptors is a woman over 75 in a cohort sampled during active COVID-19.

J is TRBJ1-1 and V is TRBV5-1; the match to TRBD1 covers 7 bases. The CDR3 is 14 amino acids. Trimming removed 4 bases from V and 2 bases from J; junction bases left unmatched: 5. In germline, CDR1 is SGHRS, CDR2 YFSETQ. The CDR3 sequence is CASSGQVLNTEAFF. DNA for the CDR3: TGCGCCAGCAGCGGACAGGTACTTAACACTGAAGCTTTCTTT. Using reference TRBV5-1 and TRBJ1-1 for the parts outside the CDR3, the full variable domain is KAGVTQTPRYLIKTRGQQVTLSCSPISGHRSVSWYQQTPGQGLQFLFEYFSETQRNKGNFPGRFSGRQFSNSRSEMNVSTLELGDSALYLCASSGQVLNTEAFFGQGTRLTVV.

The chain is built from TRBV5-1 and TRBJ2-1; 9 bases agree with TRBD1. The CDR3 consists of 16 residues. Losses at the gene ends were 0 bases for V and 7 bases for J; bases not matched to a gene: 8. Germline lookup yields CDR1 SGHRS and CDR2 YFSETQ. CDR3 residues: CASSLGGTGFGNEQFF. CDR3 DNA: TGCGCCAGCAGCTTGGGCGGGACAGGGTTCGGAAATGAGCAGTTCTTC.

This chain connects TRBV19 to TRBJ2-1, with D perhaps matching TRBD2 (6 bases). The CDR3 spans 13 residues. Germline lookup yields CDR1 LNHDA and CDR2 SQIVND (reference sequence). V lost 10 bases and J lost 6, with 16 bases in between. As DNA, the CDR3 is TGTGCCACCTCCTCGGGACTTGGCAATGAGCAGTTCTTC. It codes for CATSSGLGNEQFF.

This sequence joins TRBV5-1 and TRBJ2-1; possibly TRBD1 for D (6 bases). V was clipped by 10 bases and J by 2 bases, with 19 bases between them. This CDR3 is 15 amino acids long. Germline values: CDR1 SGHRS, CDR2 YFSETQ. Here the CDR3 reads CAGLPDSDTYNEQFF. Here the CDR3 DNA reads TGCGCCGGCTTACCGGACAGTGACACCTACAATGAGCAGTTCTTC.

J is TRBJ1-1 and V is TRBV5-1; TRBD1 might be the D (5 bases). This CDR3 spans 14 amino acids. V lost 0 bases and J lost 9, with 15 bases in between. Germline values: CDR1 SGHRS, CDR2 YFSETQ. The CDR3 DNA reads as TGCGCCAGCAGCTTGGCGCAGGGAAGTGCCCAAGCTTTCTTT. The encoded protein is CASSLAQGSAQAFF.

About this clone: Relative to the germline gene, one junction end is altered; a read error may explain this. This rearrangement joins TRBV7-7 to TRBJ2-7, with no clear D. CDR1 and CDR2 (germline): SSHAT, FNYEAQ (reference sequence). The length of the CDR3 is 13 residues. The CDR3 DNA sequence: TGTGCTAGCAGCCCGCCGGGCTCCTACGAGCAGTACTTC. Amino acid sequence: CASSPPGSYEQYF. The full variable domain, rest sourced from reference TRBV7-7 and TRBJ2-7, is GAGVSQSPRYKVTKRGQDVTLRCDPISSHATLYWYQQALGQGPEFLTYFNYEAQPDKSGLPSDRFSAERPEGSISTLTIQRTEQRDSAMYRCASSPPGSYEQYFGPGTRLTVT.

This clone was seen a single time. The chain is built from TRBV28 and TRBJ1-2; 11 nucleotides agree with TRBD1. The trim removed 4 bases at V and 8 bases at J, leaving 6 bases unmatched. CDR3 length equals 14 residues. Looked up from germline, CDR1 is MDHEN and CDR2 is SYDVKM. The CDR3 spells CASSSGQGGVGYTF. CDR3 in DNA: TGTGCCAGCAGTTCGGGACAGGGGGGGGTCGGCTACACCTTC.

CDR3 DNA sequence: TGTGCCAGCAGCCCTGGGGGACAGTGGGCGATCAATCAGCCCCAGCATTTT. It translates to CASSPGGQWAINQPQHF. The chain is built from TRBV6-2 or TRBV6-3 and TRBJ1-5; 7 nucleotides match TRBD1. The ends lost 6 bases at V and 3 bases at J; junction bases unmatched: 14. Germline assignment: CDR1 MNHEY and CDR2 SVGEGT. The CDR3 sequence is 17 residues long.

The chain joins TRBV27 to TRBJ2-1; D not resolved. Germline V lookup: CDR1 MNHEY, CDR2 SMNVEV (reference sequence). Trimming took 6 bases from V and 2 from J, leaving 17 bases between them. CDR3 size: 16 residues. CDR3 sequence reads: CASRLFSSVPYNEQFF. The DNA for the CDR3 is TGTGCCAGCAGACTGTTTTCTAGTGTCCCCTACAATGAGCAGTTCTTC.

This chain joins TRBV10-2 and TRBJ2-7; D may be TRBD2 (6 bases). The germline gives CDR1 WSHSY, CDR2 SAAADI. V dropped 0 bases and J dropped 2 bases, with 11 bases sitting between them. The CDR3 runs to 15 residues. The CDR3 protein is CASSESRERTYEQYF. CDR3 sequence (DNA): TGCGCCAGCAGTGAGTCTCGGGAGAGGACCTACGAGCAGTACTTC.

V usage is TRBV3-1 (or the pseudogene TRBV3-2) and J usage is TRBJ1-3, with D tentatively TRBD1 (5 bases). Trimming removed 1 base at V and 3 bases at J, with 7 bases between. The germline V gene has CDR1 LGHDT and CDR2 YNNKEL (reference sequence). The CDR3 spans 14 residues. In nucleotides, the CDR3 is TGTGCCAGCAGCCAAGGGACATTTGGAAACACCATATATTTT. Amino acid sequence: CASSQGTFGNTIYF.

The rearrangement links TRBV11-2 to TRBJ1-1; unclear D gene. Per germline, CDR1 SGHAT and CDR2 FQNNGV. The CDR3 runs 12 residues. The V end lost 3 bases, the J end lost 5 bases, and 7 bases lay between the germline ends. CDR3 in DNA: TGTGCCAGCAGCTTTACAGAGACTGAAGCTTTCTTT. This encodes CASSFTETEAFF.

The gene calls are TRBV9 and TRBJ2-7, with 9 bases that match TRBD2. The CDR3 is 15 amino acids. V dropped 5 bases and J dropped 5; count of bases not matched to a gene: 11. Looked up from germline, CDR1 is SGDLS and CDR2 is YYNGEE. Here the CDR3 DNA reads TGTGCCAGCAGTGCGCCGGGACTAGCTACCAACGAGCAGTACTTC. Its translation is CASSAPGLATNEQYF.

The chain has TRBV5-6 and TRBJ2-1; 14 bases are a match to TRBD2. The V gene end was trimmed by 1 base and the J gene end by 9 bases; junction bases not matched to a gene: 12. CDR1 is SGHDT, CDR2 YYEEEE, per germline. The CDR3 extends over 18 amino acids. The DNA of the CDR3 is TGTGCCAGCAGCTTGCGGACTAGCGGGAGGCCGTATCACGGTGAGCAGTTCTTC. This codes for CASSLRTSGRPYHGEQFF.

The rearrangement links TRBV3-1 (or the pseudogene TRBV3-2) to TRBJ2-1; perhaps TRBD2 as D (6 bases). There are 12 residues in the CDR3. The germline V and J ends were trimmed by 4 bases and 10 bases, with 11 bases remaining between them. Per the germline V gene, CDR1 is LGHDT and CDR2 is YNNKEL (reference sequence). The CDR3 DNA follows: TGTGCCAGCAGCCTTCTGGAGGGGGAGCAGTTCTTC. This codes for CASSLLEGEQFF.

The CDR3 DNA reads TGTGCCAGCAGTTCAAGGACAGGGGGTCAGCCCCAGCATTTT. This codes for CASSSRTGGQPQHF. The chain links TRBV6-5 to TRBJ1-5; 10 nucleotides agree with TRBD1. The CDR3 spans 14 residues. The V segment lost 4 bases and the J segment 6 bases; nucleotides outside the gene matches: 3. The germline V gene encodes CDR1 MNHEY and CDR2 SVGAGI.

This chain connects TRBV6-2 or TRBV6-3 to TRBJ1-2, with a weak D call TRBD1 (5 bases). The CDR3 length is 12 residues. V lost 4 bases to trimming and J lost 7 bases, with 10 bases between them. The V gene's germline CDR1 is MNHEY and CDR2 SVGEGT. CDR3 protein: CASSSFGGGYTF. The CDR3, as DNA: TGTGCCAGCAGTTCCTTCGGGGGTGGCTACACCTTC.

This chain links TRBV5-1 with TRBJ2-5, with 10 positions matching TRBD1. The germline V gene encodes CDR1 SGHRS and CDR2 YFSETQ. J lost 3 bases, V lost 3 bases, and 8 bases had no gene match. There are 16 residues in the CDR3. DNA for the CDR3: TGCGCCAGCAGCTCCGCGGGGACAGGGGCGAAAGAGACCCAGTACTTC. Residues: CASSSAGTGAKETQYF. Combining the CDR3 with reference TRBV5-1 and TRBJ2-5 gives the whole variable domain KAGVTQTPRYLIKTRGQQVTLSCSPISGHRSVSWYQQTPGQGLQFLFEYFSETQRNKGNFPGRFSGRQFSNSRSEMNVSTLELGDSALYLCASSSAGTGAKETQYFGPGTRLLVL.

V gene TRBV2 combines with J gene TRBJ1-2; 9 bases line up with TRBD1. This CDR3 region has 14 residues. With V trimmed by 3 bases and J by 8 bases, 7 bases remained unmatched. Germline CDR1 and CDR2: SNHLY and FYNNEI. The CDR3 region has the DNA TGTGCCAGCAGTGAGGGACAGGGAGTAAGCGGCTACACCTTC. It translates to CASSEGQGVSGYTF.

The CDR3 DNA reads as TGTGCCAGCAGTTCGAACCGACAGGCCGGTACCTATGGCTACACCTTC. Translated: CASSSNRQAGTYGYTF. The chain links TRBV28 to TRBJ1-2; a possible D gene is TRBD1 (6 bases). Trimming cost V 4 bases and J 4 bases, with 19 bases left between them. This CDR3 has 16 amino acids. Germline-derived CDR1 and CDR2 are MDHEN and SYDVKM.

In its sample, this clone was seen a few times. V gene TRBV24-1 combines with J gene TRBJ2-2; 7 bases are shared with TRBD1. The CDR3 totals 15 residues. The V segment lost 6 bases and the J segment 4 bases; nucleotides outside the gene matches: 7. Germline CDR1 reads KGHDR; CDR2 reads SFDVKD. CDR3 protein: CATSKGALITGELFF. CDR3 sequence (DNA): TGTGCCACCAGTAAGGGGGCACTCATCACCGGGGAGCTGTTTTTT.

The chain uses TRBV2 and TRBJ1-6, with D hard to call. CDR1 SNHLY and CDR2 FYNNEI come from the germline V gene. The CDR3 is made up of 16 amino acids. V lost 7 bases and J lost 1, with 14 bases in between. CDR3 in amino acids: CASTSTAYSYNSPLHF. DNA of the CDR3: TGTGCCAGCACCTCAACAGCTTATTCCTATAATTCACCCCTCCACTTT.

The V call is TRBV2, the J call TRBJ2-1, with 8 bases lining up with TRBD2. CDR1 SNHLY and CDR2 FYNNEI come from the germline V gene. This CDR3 region has 13 residues. V shed 1 base and J 9 bases; nucleotides not matched to a gene: 2. The CDR3, as DNA: TGTGCCAGCAGTGAAGGACTAGCGTCTGAGCAGTTCTTC. This encodes CASSEGLASEQFF.

The chain joins TRBV28 to TRBJ1-3; tentatively, D is TRBD1 (5 bases). CDR3 size: 16 residues. V was pared by 6 bases and J by 6 bases, with 21 bases between. Germline CDR1 and CDR2: MDHEN and SYDVKM. CDR3 bases: TGTGCCAGCAGCCCCTCCCCGGGACTTCAGGAAAACACCATATATTTT. It yields the protein CASSPSPGLQENTIYF.

This clone was observed a single time. The rearrangement joins TRBV19 to TRBJ1-5; a possible D gene is TRBD1 (5 bases). V lost 3 bases and J 4 bases, leaving 7 bases between the germline ends. The CDR3 consists of 13 residues. From germline, CDR1 is LNHDA and CDR2 SQIVND (reference sequence). For the CDR3, the DNA is TGTGCCAGTAGTATTCGGGGGAATCAGCCCCAGCATTTT. Amino acids: CASSIRGNQPQHF.

This clone has a single count. V gene TRBV2 combines with J gene TRBJ1-5; perhaps TRBD1 as D (5 bases). The CDR3 is 13 amino acids. V was cut by 8 bases and J by 4 bases, with 12 bases left in between. Germline V CDR1 and CDR2: SNHLY, FYNNEI. The CDR3 loop reads CASSRGDNQPQHF. The CDR3 bases are TGTGCCAGCTCTAGGGGTGATAATCAGCCCCAGCATTTT.

This chain uses TRBV4-1 with TRBJ2-3, with 8 bases fitting TRBD1. CDR1 and CDR2 from the germline V gene are MGHRA and YSYEKL. This CDR3 comprises 15 residues. V gave up 6 bases and J gave up 2 bases; unmatched junction bases: 7. This CDR3 reads CASSNRGVPTDTQYF. The DNA of the CDR3 is TGCGCCAGCAGTAACAGGGGGGTCCCCACAGATACGCAGTATTTT.

The J gene is TRBJ2-7, the V gene TRBV7-9, with a possible D match to TRBD1 (6 bases). The CDR3 loop spans 13 amino acids. CDR1 is SEHNR, CDR2 FQNEAQ, per germline (reference sequence). Trimming cost V 6 bases and J 6 bases, with 15 bases left between them. Here the CDR3 reads CASSTQGQTEQYF. The CDR3 region has the DNA TGTGCCAGCAGTACCCAGGGGCAGACCGAGCAGTACTTC.

This clone has a handful of counts. The chain couples TRBV5-1 to TRBJ2-7; D may be TRBD2 (6 bases). Trimming took off 4 bases at V and 0 bases at J, with 11 bases between the two ends. CDR1 and CDR2 (germline): SGHRS, YFSETQ. The CDR3 has 14 amino acids. CDR3 nucleotide sequence: TGCGCCAGCAGCAGGGGAGCGGGCTCCTACGAGCAGTACTTC. It is translated as CASSRGAGSYEQYF.